A selection of T cell receptor beta chains follows, all from one sample in a study of blood T cell repertoires in COVID-19. TCRdb keeps only in-frame clones here, not all; method: immunoSEQ multiplex PCR. The table has roughly 130,000 clones, around 83% seen once; the top ten hold around 9.5%. The sample was peripheral blood. These receptors were taken from a young man with COVID-19, enrolled during active disease. Each CDR3 is given with its conserved first and last residue. Fields, in order: clone size, V gene, D gene, J gene, CDR3 protein, CDR3 DNA. A D gene is named only where the DNA matches it firmly. Rows may omit the clone size; those that give it use once, few, many or a size class.

clone_size: .
v_call: TRBV27
d_call: .
j_call: TRBJ2-2
cdr3_aa: CASSLRPGAAGELFF
cdr3_nt: TGTGCCAGCAGTTTGAGGCCTGGGGCGGCCGGGGAGCTGTTTTTT

clone_size: .
v_call: TRBV11-2
d_call: .
j_call: TRBJ1-1
cdr3_aa: CASSLGGATTEAFF
cdr3_nt: TGTGCCAGCAGCCTAGGTGGGGCGACCACTGAAGCTTTCTTT

clone_size: once
v_call: TRBV5-6
d_call: .
j_call: TRBJ2-2
cdr3_aa: CASSFIGAANTGELFF
cdr3_nt: TGTGCCAGCAGCTTCATCGGAGCGGCGAACACCGGGGAGCTGTTTTTT

clone_size: .
v_call: TRBV9
d_call: .
j_call: TRBJ1-6
cdr3_aa: CASSVRQEGSPLHF
cdr3_nt: TGTGCCAGCAGCGTCCGACAGGAAGGTTCACCCCTCCACTTT

clone_size: .
v_call: TRBV10-3
d_call: TRBD2
j_call: TRBJ2-7
cdr3_aa: CAISDPGTGGEPYEQYF
cdr3_nt: TGTGCCATCAGTGACCCGGGGACGGGAGGGGAGCCGTACGAGCAGTACTTC

clone_size: .
v_call: TRBV10-2
d_call: TRBD2
j_call: TRBJ2-5
cdr3_aa: CASSASGRRETQYF
cdr3_nt: TGCGCCAGCAGTGCTAGCGGGAGGCGAGAGACCCAGTACTTC

clone_size: .
v_call: TRBV2
d_call: .
j_call: TRBJ1-3
cdr3_aa: CASRASSGNTIYF
cdr3_nt: TGTGCCAGCAGGGCTAGCTCTGGAAACACCATATATTTT

clone_size: .
v_call: TRBV29-1
d_call: .
j_call: TRBJ2-3
cdr3_aa: CSATDSHDWTQYF
cdr3_nt: TGCAGCGCCACGGACAGCCATGACTGGACGCAGTATTTT

clone_size: few
v_call: TRBV28
d_call: TRBD2
j_call: TRBJ2-4
cdr3_aa: CASSSGRWDSGRAKAKNIQYF
cdr3_nt: TGTGCCAGCAGCTCCGGACGGTGGGATAGCGGGAGGGCCAAGGCCAAAAACATTCAGTACTTC

clone_size: .
v_call: TRBV7-2
d_call: .
j_call: TRBJ2-7
cdr3_aa: CASSRDNYEQYF
cdr3_nt: TGTGCCAGCAGCCGGGACAACTACGAGCAGTACTTC

clone_size: few
v_call: TRBV29-1
d_call: TRBD1
j_call: TRBJ1-2
cdr3_aa: CSVATGGIYGYTF
cdr3_nt: TGCAGCGTAGCGACAGGGGGCATCTATGGCTACACCTTC

clone_size: .
v_call: TRBV6-2/TRBV6-3
d_call: TRBD2
j_call: TRBJ2-5
cdr3_aa: CASSYSSGGETQYF
cdr3_nt: TGTGCCAGCAGTTACTCATCGGGAGGAGAGACCCAGTACTTC

clone_size: .
v_call: TRBV9
d_call: .
j_call: TRBJ2-5
cdr3_aa: CASSVQGGVRETQYF
cdr3_nt: TGTGCCAGCAGCGTTCAGGGGGGCGTTAGGGAGACCCAGTACTTC

clone_size: .
v_call: TRBV3-1/TRBV3-2
d_call: TRBD1
j_call: TRBJ2-5
cdr3_aa: CASSQEKGARSNF
cdr3_nt: TGTGCCAGCAGCCAAGAAAAGGGGGCTAGATCGAACTTC

clone_size: once
v_call: TRBV5-1
d_call: .
j_call: TRBJ2-2
cdr3_aa: CASRVKDYTGELFF
cdr3_nt: TGCGCCAGCAGAGTCAAGGACTACACCGGGGAGCTGTTTTTT

clone_size: medium-sized
v_call: TRBV6-4
d_call: .
j_call: TRBJ2-1
cdr3_aa: CASSDSRVNEQFF
cdr3_nt: TGTGCCAGCAGTGACTCCCGGGTCAATGAGCAGTTCTTC

clone_size: few
v_call: TRBV30
d_call: .
j_call: TRBJ1-4
cdr3_aa: CAWSSFATNEKLFF
cdr3_nt: TGTGCCTGGAGTTCTTTCGCAACTAATGAAAAACTGTTTTTT

clone_size: .
v_call: TRBV9
d_call: .
j_call: TRBJ2-7
cdr3_aa: CASSSRDTGFEQYF
cdr3_nt: TGTGCCAGCAGCAGCCGGGACACCGGGTTCGAGCAGTACTTC

clone_size: .
v_call: TRBV5-1
d_call: TRBD1
j_call: TRBJ2-5
cdr3_aa: CASTYGGQGQETQYF
cdr3_nt: TGCGCCAGCACCTACGGCGGACAGGGACAAGAGACCCAGTACTTC

clone_size: .
v_call: TRBV27
d_call: .
j_call: TRBJ2-1
cdr3_aa: CASSSVGGPYNEQFF
cdr3_nt: TGTGCCAGCAGTTCCGTGGGAGGTCCTTACAATGAGCAGTTCTTC

clone_size: .
v_call: TRBV10-2
d_call: TRBD2
j_call: TRBJ2-3
cdr3_aa: CASKLAGGTDTQYF
cdr3_nt: TGCGCCAGCAAATTAGCGGGAGGGACAGATACGCAGTATTTT

clone_size: .
v_call: TRBV11-2
d_call: .
j_call: TRBJ1-1
cdr3_aa: CASSRQENTEAFF
cdr3_nt: TGTGCCAGCAGCAGACAGGAGAACACTGAAGCTTTCTTT

clone_size: once
v_call: TRBV5-1
d_call: TRBD1
j_call: TRBJ2-7
cdr3_aa: CASSGGQGIGEQYF
cdr3_nt: TGCGCCAGCAGCGGGGGACAGGGTATTGGCGAGCAGTACTTC

clone_size: .
v_call: TRBV4-1
d_call: .
j_call: TRBJ2-5
cdr3_aa: CASRPRDSSYQETQYF
cdr3_nt: TGCGCCAGCAGACCCCGGGACTCGTCGTACCAAGAGACCCAGTACTTC

clone_size: .
v_call: TRBV18
d_call: .
j_call: TRBJ2-2
cdr3_aa: CASSSDTGELFF
cdr3_nt: TGTGCCAGCTCATCGGACACCGGGGAGCTGTTTTTT

clone_size: .
v_call: TRBV6-5
d_call: .
j_call: TRBJ2-7
cdr3_aa: CASSLPSYEQYF
cdr3_nt: TGTGCCAGCAGTCTACCTTCCTACGAGCAGTACTTC

clone_size: .
v_call: TRBV5-1
d_call: TRBD1
j_call: TRBJ1-5
cdr3_aa: CASSLGTGGGGNQPQHF
cdr3_nt: TGCGCCAGCAGCTTGGGGACAGGGGGAGGCGGCAATCAGCCCCAGCATTTT

clone_size: .
v_call: TRBV7-2
d_call: .
j_call: TRBJ1-5
cdr3_aa: CASSRDVSAGQPQHF
cdr3_nt: TGTGCCAGCAGCCGTGATGTGTCCGCAGGTCAGCCCCAGCATTTT

clone_size: .
v_call: TRBV6-6
d_call: .
j_call: TRBJ2-1
cdr3_aa: CASSSSGFGEQFF
cdr3_nt: TGTGCCAGCAGTTCCAGCGGATTCGGCGAGCAGTTCTTC

clone_size: .
v_call: TRBV5-1
d_call: .
j_call: TRBJ2-3
cdr3_aa: CASSFSAGPTDTQYF
cdr3_nt: TGCGCCAGCAGCTTTTCGGCGGGGCCCACAGATACGCAGTATTTT

clone_size: few
v_call: TRBV7-9
d_call: TRBD1
j_call: TRBJ1-2
cdr3_aa: CASSLEGRGFDGYTF
cdr3_nt: TGTGCCAGCAGCTTAGAGGGCAGGGGGTTCGATGGCTACACCTTC

clone_size: few
v_call: TRBV6-6
d_call: .
j_call: TRBJ1-1
cdr3_aa: CASSPSPSQINTEAFF
cdr3_nt: TGTGCCAGCAGCCCATCCCCCTCGCAGATCAACACTGAAGCTTTCTTT

clone_size: .
v_call: TRBV6-1
d_call: .
j_call: TRBJ2-7
cdr3_aa: CASSDRGAYEQYF
cdr3_nt: TGTGCCAGCAGTGACAGGGGAGCCTACGAGCAGTACTTC

clone_size: .
v_call: TRBV6-5
d_call: TRBD1
j_call: TRBJ1-2
cdr3_aa: CASSRDRGRDGYTF
cdr3_nt: TGTGCCAGCAGTCGGGACAGGGGGCGGGATGGCTACACCTTC

clone_size: .
v_call: TRBV11-2
d_call: TRBD1
j_call: TRBJ1-3
cdr3_aa: CASSFGRGSRVSGNTIYF
cdr3_nt: TGTGCCAGCAGCTTCGGCAGGGGGTCCAGGGTCTCTGGAAACACCATATATTTT

clone_size: .
v_call: TRBV21-1
d_call: .
j_call: TRBJ1-1
cdr3_aa: CASHREGTEAFF
cdr3_nt: TGTGCCAGCCACAGGGAGGGCACTGAAGCTTTCTTT

clone_size: .
v_call: TRBV4-1
d_call: .
j_call: TRBJ2-7
cdr3_aa: CASSPAALGLGEQYF
cdr3_nt: TGCGCCAGCAGCCCGGCTGCTCTGGGGCTCGGCGAGCAGTACTTC

clone_size: .
v_call: TRBV29-1
d_call: TRBD2
j_call: TRBJ2-5
cdr3_aa: CSVVPRGGGQETQYF
cdr3_nt: TGCAGCGTTGTCCCCAGGGGCGGGGGGCAAGAGACCCAGTACTTC

clone_size: once
v_call: TRBV5-1
d_call: .
j_call: TRBJ2-5
cdr3_aa: CASSLGLQGNQETQYF
cdr3_nt: TGCGCCAGCAGCTTGGGCCTCCAGGGGAATCAAGAGACCCAGTACTTC

clone_size: .
v_call: TRBV24-1
d_call: .
j_call: TRBJ1-2
cdr3_aa: CATSDFRGYGYTF
cdr3_nt: TGTGCCACCAGTGATTTTAGAGGGTATGGCTACACCTTC

clone_size: .
v_call: TRBV2
d_call: TRBD2
j_call: TRBJ2-1
cdr3_aa: CASSGPRLAGGQPTYNEQFF
cdr3_nt: TGTGCCAGCAGTGGGCCCAGACTAGCGGGAGGCCAACCAACCTACAATGAGCAGTTCTTC

clone_size: few
v_call: TRBV28
d_call: TRBD1
j_call: TRBJ2-1
cdr3_aa: CASTTGTGVWNEQFF
cdr3_nt: TGTGCCAGCACTACGGGGACAGGGGTATGGAATGAGCAGTTCTTC

clone_size: .
v_call: TRBV2
d_call: .
j_call: TRBJ1-1
cdr3_aa: CASSRYRQGGSEAFF
cdr3_nt: TGTGCCAGCAGTAGGTACCGGCAGGGTGGCTCTGAAGCTTTCTTT